Listed here are 28 T cell receptor beta chains from one sample, sequenced in a study of control samples from healthy donors and cancer patients. Here immunoSEQ multiplex PCR was the method, and the copy in TCRdb shows in-frame clones only, minus some. The sample holds about 54,000 clones, almost 96% seen once. Sequencing input: blood. The receptors shown here come from a woman under 40 in good health.

The V gene is TRBV5-1, the J gene TRBJ1-2, with D possibly TRBD1 on 5 matching bases. This CDR3 spans 15 amino acids. The germline CDR1 and CDR2 sequences are SGHRS and YFSETQ. V was cut by 0 bases and J by 4 bases, with 13 bases left in between. This CDR3 reads CASSLEPGTSYGYTF. The DNA of the CDR3 is TGCGCCAGCAGCTTGGAGCCCGGGACTTCCTATGGCTACACCTTC.

This clone was seen a single time. The chain joins TRBV6-6 to TRBJ1-1; 7 bases agree with TRBD1. Germline CDR1 and CDR2: MNHNY and SVGAGI (reference sequence). J gave up 4 bases and V 8 bases, and 16 bases lay outside the gene matches. The CDR3 has 16 amino acids. Written as DNA, the CDR3 is TGTGCCAGCCACTTGGGGGACAGCCTCGGGGGCACTGAAGCTTTCTTT. Translation: CASHLGDSLGGTEAFF.

This sequence joins TRBV9 and TRBJ2-7, with TRBD2 identical over 14 bases. Germline V gives CDR1 SGDLS, CDR2 YYNGEE. CDR3 size: 15 residues. The trim removed 4 bases at V and 3 bases at J, leaving 3 bases unmatched. The CDR3 DNA follows: TGTGCCAGCAGCATTGGACTAGCGGGGGGCTACGAGCAGTACTTC. It codes for CASSIGLAGGYEQYF.

The J gene is TRBJ2-3, the V gene TRBV11-3; 8 bases are a match to TRBD1. The length of the CDR3 is 14 residues. The germline CDR1 and CDR2 sequences are SGHNT and YENEEA. J was trimmed by 4 bases and V by 5 bases; bases with no gene match: 5. The CDR3: CASSPQGAPDTQYF. CDR3 in DNA: TGTGCCAGCAGCCCCCAGGGGGCACCAGATACGCAGTATTTT.

This sequence joins TRBV20-1 and TRBJ2-2; 7 positions match TRBD2. The CDR3 is 17 amino acids. With V trimmed by 3 bases and J by 5 bases, 15 bases remained unmatched. CDR1 DFQATT and CDR2 SNEGSKA come from the germline V gene (reference sequence). The CDR3 sequence is CSASFREAGIRTGELFF. The CDR3 DNA follows: TGCAGTGCTAGTTTCCGGGAAGCGGGGATACGGACCGGGGAGCTGTTTTTT.

The CDR3 here is CASSLPDRGVSGVYQETQYF. CDR3 sequence (DNA): TGTGCCAGCAGTTTACCGGACAGGGGGGTTAGCGGGGTGTACCAAGAGACCCAGTACTTC. The chain is built from TRBV28 and TRBJ2-5; TRBD1 matches at 10 bases. CDR1 and CDR2 (germline): MDHEN, SYDVKM. The CDR3 is made up of 20 amino acids. After removal of 2 bases from V and 0 bases from J, the junction contained 15 bases not matched to a gene.

The rearrangement joins TRBV7-5 to TRBJ1-2. TRBV7-5 is given as a pseudogene. CDR3 length: 13 amino acids. The CDR3 spells CARSLPSNYGYTF. CDR3 sequence (DNA): TGTGCCAGAAGCCTGCCCTCTAACTATGGCTACACCTTC.

This sequence joins TRBV5-5 and TRBJ1-3, with no clear D. Germline V gene lookup returns CDR1 SGHKS and CDR2 YYEKEE (reference sequence). V was shortened by 2 bases and J by 0 bases, with 3 bases between the two germline ends. CDR3 length equals 13 residues. The CDR3 DNA reads as TGTGCCAGCAGCTTACACTCTGGAAACACCATATATTTT. Amino acids: CASSLHSGNTIYF. The full variable domain, in which reference TRBV5-5 and TRBJ1-3 provide the parts outside the CDR3, is DAGVTQSPTHLIKTRGQQVTLRCSPISGHKSVSWYQQVLGQGPQFIFQYYEKEERGRGNFPDRFSARQFPNYSSELNVNALLLGDSALYLCASSLHSGNTIYFGEGSWLTVV.

The chain recombines TRBV6-5 with TRBJ1-4, with 7 bases lining up with TRBD1. This CDR3 contains 15 residues. Germline values: CDR1 MNHEY, CDR2 SVGAGI. V lost 0 bases to trimming and J lost 5 bases; unmatched junction nucleotides: 3. The CDR3 sequence is CASSYSARGNEKLFF. Written as DNA, the CDR3 is TGTGCCAGCAGTTACTCAGCCAGGGGGAATGAAAAACTGTTTTTT.

V is TRBV3-1 (or the pseudogene TRBV3-2) and J is TRBJ1-4, with D possibly matching TRBD1 (6 bases). This CDR3 is built from 15 residues. Trimming stripped 3 bases from V and 7 bases from J, with 15 bases between. CDR1 is LGHDT and CDR2 is YNNKEL in the germline V gene (reference sequence). CDR3 DNA: TGTGCCAGCAGCCAGAAGGGACAAGGAGGTGAAAAACTGTTTTTT. This sequence encodes CASSQKGQGGEKLFF.

In its sample, this clone was seen a few times. DNA of the CDR3: TGTGCCAGCAGTTTGGGTAAACTCACTAGCGGGATGGGGGCAGATACGCAGTATTTT. Amino acids: CASSLGKLTSGMGADTQYF. This chain links TRBV28 with TRBJ2-3; 10 bases are a match to TRBD2. Germline V gene lookup returns CDR1 MDHEN and CDR2 SYDVKM. CDR3 size: 19 residues. Losses at the gene ends were 3 bases for V and 4 bases for J; bases not matched to a gene: 16. Complete variable domain (other parts from reference TRBV28 and TRBJ2-3): DVKVTQSSRYLVKRTGEKVFLECVQDMDHENMFWYRQDPGLGLRLIYFSYDVKMKEKGDIPEGYSVSREKKERFSLILESASTNQTSMYLCASSLGKLTSGMGADTQYFGPGTRLTVL.

The genes are TRBV2 and TRBJ2-1; D is possibly TRBD2 (6 bases). This CDR3 has 13 residues. Germline lookup yields CDR1 SNHLY and CDR2 FYNNEI. Trimming removed 8 bases from V and 8 bases from J, with 16 bases in between. CDR3 region: CASRDSEWDEQFF. CDR3 coding DNA: TGTGCCAGCCGGGACTCCGAGTGGGATGAGCAGTTCTTC.

This chain connects TRBV11-2 to TRBJ2-1; D is perhaps TRBD1 or TRBD2 (5 bases each). V lost 5 bases and J lost 3, with 17 bases in between. The CDR3 loop spans 16 amino acids. Germline V gene lookup returns CDR1 SGHAT and CDR2 FQNNGV. DNA for the CDR3: TGTGCCAGCAGCCAGGCACCGGGACGGTACTACAATGAGCAGTTCTTC. Translated, it gives CASSQAPGRYYNEQFF.

CDR3 sequence (DNA): TGTGCCTGGAGTTTGGGCACGACAGGGTCCGCGATTGGTACGCAGTATTTT. The encoded protein is CAWSLGTTGSAIGTQYF. V is TRBV30 and J is TRBJ2-3, with 7 nucleotides matching TRBD1. With 2 bases clipped from V and 8 bases from J, the junction kept 19 bases outside the gene matches. The germline V gene encodes CDR1 GTSNPN and CDR2 SVGIG (reference sequence). CDR3 length: 17 amino acids.

V gene TRBV19 combines with J gene TRBJ1-4; no reliable D call. Germline loops: CDR1 LNHDA, CDR2 SQIVND (reference sequence). This CDR3 region has 11 residues. The V end was cut by 6 bases, the J end by 7 bases, with 6 bases between. CDR3 in amino acids: CASRGGEKLFF. Written as DNA, the CDR3 is TGTGCCAGTAGGGGCGGTGAAAAACTGTTTTTT. Supplemented by reference TRBV19 and TRBJ1-4, the full variable domain reads DGGITQSPKYLFRKEGQNVTLSCEQNLNHDAMYWYRQDPGQGLRLIYYSQIVNDFQKGDIAEGYSVSREKKESFPLTVTSAQKNPTAFYLCASRGGEKLFFGSGTQLSVL.

J is TRBJ1-2 and V is TRBV5-1; 11 bases are shared with TRBD1. This CDR3 has 14 amino acids. Germline assignment: CDR1 SGHRS and CDR2 YFSETQ. V dropped 4 bases and J dropped 4; count of bases not matched to a gene: 3. The CDR3 DNA sequence: TGCGCCAGCAGCCAAGGGACAGGGGGCTATGGCTACACCTTC. This sequence encodes CASSQGTGGYGYTF.

The chain joins TRBV28 to TRBJ2-7; the D is unclear. The V end lost 5 bases, the J end lost 2 bases, and 13 bases lay between the germline ends. CDR1 MDHEN and CDR2 SYDVKM come from the germline V gene. This CDR3 comprises 14 residues. CDR3 sequence reads: CASSLGMPAYEQYF. The CDR3 DNA follows: TGTGCCAGCAGTCTAGGAATGCCGGCCTACGAGCAGTACTTC.

In its sample, this clone was seen once. The chain recombines TRBV6-5 with TRBJ2-7, with TRBD1 as a possible D gene (6 bases). Deletions cut 6 bases from V and 2 bases from J, with 17 bases between. Germline CDR1 reads MNHEY; CDR2 reads SVGAGI. The CDR3 length is 15 residues. The CDR3: CASRHPGQPPYEQYF. The CDR3 DNA reads TGTGCCAGCAGGCACCCGGGACAACCCCCCTACGAGCAGTACTTC.

The CDR3 bases are TGTGCCAGCAGCCCAACCGGACAGAACTATGGCTACACCTTC. Protein sequence: CASSPTGQNYGYTF. The chain links TRBV4-2 to TRBJ1-2; tentatively, D is TRBD1 (6 bases). CDR1 is LGHNA and CDR2 is YNFKEQ in the germline V gene. CDR3 length: 14 residues. The germline V and J ends were trimmed by 4 bases and 2 bases, with 11 bases remaining between them.

This chain connects TRBV6-5 to TRBJ2-2, with 9 bases matching TRBD1. Germline CDR1 MNHEY, CDR2 SVGAGI. This CDR3 region has 15 residues. J gave up 5 bases and V 4 bases, and 5 bases lay outside the gene matches. CDR3 in amino acids: CASSSGTGRTGELFF. DNA of the CDR3: TGTGCCAGCAGTTCCGGGACAGGGAGAACCGGGGAGCTGTTTTTT.

The rearrangement joins TRBV19 to TRBJ1-5; D gene uncertain. The CDR3 has 15 residues. From germline, CDR1 is LNHDA and CDR2 SQIVND (reference sequence). The V and J ends lost 5 bases and 3 bases respectively, with 14 bases between them. The CDR3 region is CASSPLGRINQPQHF. The CDR3 DNA reads TGTGCCAGTAGTCCTCTCGGACGGATCAATCAGCCCCAGCATTTT.

The J gene is TRBJ2-2, the V gene TRBV7-3; D tentatively reads TRBD1 or TRBD2 (5 bases each). The CDR3 covers 15 residues. V shed 6 bases and J shed 0 bases, with 11 bases lying between them. From germline, CDR1 is SGHTA and CDR2 FQGTGA. CDR3 residues: CASRPGPANTGELFF. The CDR3 DNA sequence: TGTGCCAGCAGACCGGGACCGGCGAACACCGGGGAGCTGTTTTTT.

The genes are TRBV14 and TRBJ2-1, with 7 bases aligning to TRBD1. J gave up 7 bases and V 4 bases, and 4 bases lay outside the gene matches. Germline V gene data show CDR1 as SGHDN and CDR2 as FVKESK. The CDR3 length is 13 residues. The CDR3 sequence is CASSRGQLNEQFF. CDR3 bases: TGTGCCAGCAGCCGGGGACAGTTGAATGAGCAGTTCTTC. Full variable domain (rest looked up from reference TRBV14 and TRBJ2-1): EAGVTQFPSHSVIEKGQTVTLRCDPISGHDNLYWYRRVMGKEIKFLLHFVKESKQDESGMPNNRFLAERTGGTYSTLKVQPAELEDSGVYFCASSRGQLNEQFFGPGTRLTVL.

The rearrangement links TRBV19 to TRBJ2-2; D may be TRBD2 (7 bases). The length of the CDR3 is 14 residues. The germline V gene encodes CDR1 LNHDA and CDR2 SQIVND (reference sequence). V shed 4 bases and J shed 3 bases, with 9 bases lying between them. The CDR3 sequence is CASSRGGDTGELFF. The CDR3 DNA sequence: TGTGCCAGTAGTAGGGGGGGCGACACCGGGGAGCTGTTTTTT.

This chain connects TRBV4-1 to TRBJ1-1, with 8 bases matching TRBD1. The CDR3 loop spans 12 amino acids. J was trimmed by 8 bases and V by 5 bases; bases with no gene match: 4. The V gene's germline CDR1 is MGHRA and CDR2 YSYEKL. CDR3 bases: TGCGCCAGCAGCTCGACAGGGGCCGAAGCTTTCTTT. Translating gives CASSSTGAEAFF.

This clone appeared a single time. The gene calls are TRBV5-1 and TRBJ1-6; the match to TRBD1 covers 7 bases. Trimming took 0 bases from V and 8 from J; bases not matched to a gene: 8. CDR3 length equals 16 residues. Germline-derived CDR1 and CDR2 are SGHRS and YFSETQ. The CDR3 DNA reads TGCGCCAGCAGCTTGGACCCGACAGGGAATCATTCACCCCTCCACTTT. Encoded protein: CASSLDPTGNHSPLHF.

The chain joins TRBV7-8 to TRBJ1-1; D is unclear. The ends were cut back, 7 bases at V and 4 bases at J, with 13 bases in the middle. This CDR3 contains 13 residues. Germline CDR1 SGHVS, CDR2 FQNEAQ. The CDR3 region is CASTHPLGTEAFF. CDR3 DNA: TGTGCCAGCACCCACCCCCTTGGCACTGAAGCTTTCTTT.

The chain uses TRBV19 and TRBJ1-2, with D hard to call. V lost 4 bases and J 2 bases, leaving 17 bases between the germline ends. The CDR3 is 16 residues long. Germline CDR1 LNHDA, CDR2 SQIVND (reference sequence). The CDR3: CASSKDDEGYNYGYTF. CDR3 DNA sequence: TGTGCCAGTAGTAAGGACGACGAGGGATACAACTATGGCTACACCTTC. The whole variable domain, remainder taken from reference TRBV19 and TRBJ1-2, is DGGITQSPKYLFRKEGQNVTLSCEQNLNHDAMYWYRQDPGQGLRLIYYSQIVNDFQKGDIAEGYSVSREKKESFPLTVTSAQKNPTAFYLCASSKDDEGYNYGYTFGSGTRLTVV.